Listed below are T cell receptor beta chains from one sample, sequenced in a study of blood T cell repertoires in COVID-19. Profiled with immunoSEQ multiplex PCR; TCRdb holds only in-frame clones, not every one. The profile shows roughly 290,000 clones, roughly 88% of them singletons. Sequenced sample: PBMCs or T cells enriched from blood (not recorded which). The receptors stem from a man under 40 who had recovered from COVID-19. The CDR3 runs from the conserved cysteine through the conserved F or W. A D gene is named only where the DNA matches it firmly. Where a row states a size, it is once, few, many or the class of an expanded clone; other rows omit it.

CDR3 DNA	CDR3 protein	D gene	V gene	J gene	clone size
TGTGCCAGCAGCCTCGCCTTGGGGGCCAGCGGCACACCCCTCCACTTT	CASSLALGASGTPLHF	NA	TRBV3-1/TRBV3-2	TRBJ1-6	NA
TGTGCCTGGACAACTTTACGGGGGTATAATTCACCCCTCCACTTT	CAWTTLRGYNSPLHF	NA	TRBV30	TRBJ1-6	once
TGTGCCAGCAGCTCGGGACAGACCACAGATACGCAGTATTTT	CASSSGQTTDTQYF	TRBD1	TRBV5-5	TRBJ2-3	NA
TGTGCCAGCAGTTACTTGGCAGGTGTCTACGAGCAGTACTTC	CASSYLAGVYEQYF	NA	TRBV6-2/TRBV6-3	TRBJ2-7	NA
TGTGCCAGCAGTTACTCCGGGACAGGGAACTATGGCTACACCTTC	CASSYSGTGNYGYTF	TRBD1	TRBV6-5	TRBJ1-2	NA
TGTGCCAGCAGGACGCTTCGAGACAGGGGCTATGGCTACACCTTC	CASRTLRDRGYGYTF	TRBD1	TRBV11-2	TRBJ1-2	NA
TGCGCCAGCAGCTTTCGGACAGGGGAAGTAACTGAAGCTTTCTTT	CASSFRTGEVTEAFF	TRBD1	TRBV5-1	TRBJ1-1	NA
TGTGCCAGCAGCCCCTCAGGGCAGCACTCCTATAATTCACCCCTCCACTTT	CASSPSGQHSYNSPLHF	NA	TRBV5-5	TRBJ1-6	NA
TGTGCCAGTAGTATGACATTACGGAACACTGAAGCTTTCTTT	CASSMTLRNTEAFF	NA	TRBV19	TRBJ1-1	NA
TGTGCCAGCAGTGACCGACAGGGCCTAGTGCCCTATGGCTACACCTTC	CASSDRQGLVPYGYTF	TRBD1	TRBV6-1	TRBJ1-2	NA
TGTGCCACCAGTGACCCGACAGGGATCCAAGAGACCCAGTACTTC	CATSDPTGIQETQYF	TRBD1	TRBV24-1	TRBJ2-5	NA
TGTGCCAGCAGCTTGGAATTTAAGAACACTGAAGCTTTCTTT	CASSLEFKNTEAFF	NA	TRBV5-6	TRBJ1-1	NA
TGCGCCAGCAGTCCTAATCCGGGACAGGGGAGCACTGAAGCTTTCTTT	CASSPNPGQGSTEAFF	TRBD1	TRBV5-1	TRBJ1-1	NA
TGTGCCAGCAGTTACTCCCTAGCGGGGGGCCCCTACGAGCAGTACTTC	CASSYSLAGGPYEQYF	TRBD2	TRBV6-2/TRBV6-3	TRBJ2-7	NA
TGTGCCAGCAGCTTAGAAACAGGGGGTTATTCACCCCTCCACTTT	CASSLETGGYSPLHF	TRBD1	TRBV7-9	TRBJ1-6	NA
TGTGCCACCAGTGAATACAGGGGGATGAGCAATCAGCCCCAGCATTTT	CATSEYRGMSNQPQHF	TRBD1	TRBV24-1	TRBJ1-5	NA
TGTGCCAGTAGCCGTATCGAGAGGACAGATTATGGCTACACCTTC	CASSRIERTDYGYTF	NA	TRBV19	TRBJ1-2	NA
TGTGCCATCAGTGGACCCAGGGTGCCAGGCTACACCTTC	CAISGPRVPGYTF	NA	TRBV10-3	TRBJ1-2	few
TGTGCCAGCAGCAGCGAGGGGACAGGGCTTCAGCCCCAGCATTTT	CASSSEGTGLQPQHF	TRBD1	TRBV5-8	TRBJ1-5	NA
TGTGCCAGCAGCGCCCGACAGGGTAATGAAAAACTGTTTTTT	CASSARQGNEKLFF	TRBD1	TRBV9	TRBJ1-4	NA
TGTGCCAGCAGCCCCAGGGTAGGGGACTACGAGCAGTACTTC	CASSPRVGDYEQYF	NA	TRBV9	TRBJ2-7	NA
TGTGCCAGCAGCAGGACAGGAGGTCAGCCCCAGCATTTT	CASSRTGGQPQHF	TRBD1	TRBV12-3/TRBV12-4	TRBJ1-5	NA
TGTGCCATCAGTGGGGACAGGGGCCGGTCGGGTGGCTACACCTTC	CAISGDRGRSGGYTF	TRBD1	TRBV10-3	TRBJ1-2	few
TGTGCCAGCAGCCAAGATCTGCGAGGCACAGGGAACACTGAAGCTTTCTTT	CASSQDLRGTGNTEAFF	NA	TRBV4-2	TRBJ1-1	NA
TGTGCCAGCAGCCCGACAGGGGAGCTGGGTCAGCCCCAGCATTTT	CASSPTGELGQPQHF	NA	TRBV12-1	TRBJ1-5	NA
TGTGCCAGCAGCCCCGGGGAAAATCAGCCCCAGCATTTT	CASSPGENQPQHF	NA	TRBV27	TRBJ1-5	NA
TGCGCCAGCAGCACGGATGAGGGAGGGTACACTGAAGCTTTCTTT	CASSTDEGGYTEAFF	NA	TRBV5-1	TRBJ1-1	NA
TGCGCCAGCAGCCCCCGGGACAGGGGGACCGAGCAGTACTTC	CASSPRDRGTEQYF	TRBD1	TRBV5-1	TRBJ2-7	NA
TGTGCCACCCTGGTGACCGACAACTCTGGAAACACCATATATTTT	CATLVTDNSGNTIYF	NA	TRBV15	TRBJ1-3	once
TGTGCCAGCAAGGCAGGGTTATTAGGCTACACCTTC	CASKAGLLGYTF	NA	TRBV12-3/TRBV12-4	TRBJ1-2	NA
TGTGCCATCAGTGAGTCGGCGGGGGCCGGGAGCTCCTACGAGCAGTACTTC	CAISESAGAGSSYEQYF	NA	TRBV10-3	TRBJ2-7	once
TGCGCCAGCAGTCCACGAATGATTCAGGGGAATCAGCCCCAGCATTTT	CASSPRMIQGNQPQHF	NA	TRBV4-1	TRBJ1-5	NA
TGTGCCAGCAGCGCCCGAGCTTTCTCCTATGGCTACACCTTC	CASSARAFSYGYTF	NA	TRBV5-8	TRBJ1-2	NA
TGTTCCCTGGAGTTATTAAGAGGGCACTATGGCTACACCTTC	CSLELLRGHYGYTF	NA	TRBV30	TRBJ1-2	NA
TGTGCCAGCAGTTCTGGCCCAGGGCCGAACACTGAAGCTTTCTTT	CASSSGPGPNTEAFF	NA	TRBV5-4	TRBJ1-1	NA
TGTGCCAGCAGTTTATGGGGAGGGAACACTGAAGCTTTCTTT	CASSLWGGNTEAFF	NA	TRBV27	TRBJ1-1	NA
TGTGCCAGCAGCTTTGGACAGGGATACAATTCACCCCTCCACTTT	CASSFGQGYNSPLHF	TRBD1	TRBV27	TRBJ1-6	NA
TGTGCCAGCAGCCCAGGTTCTGGCACTGAAGCTTTCTTT	CASSPGSGTEAFF	NA	TRBV9	TRBJ1-1	NA
TGTGCCATCATGGAGAGAGATGTAGGCTACACCTTC	CAIMERDVGYTF	NA	TRBV10-3	TRBJ1-2	NA
TGTGCCAGCAGCCCTACTAGCGGGGGGGTCCATGAGCAGTTCTTC	CASSPTSGGVHEQFF	TRBD2	TRBV14	TRBJ2-1	once
TGTGCCAGCAGCCTCCAGGGGGCCAAAAACATTCAGTACTTC	CASSLQGAKNIQYF	NA	TRBV3-1/TRBV3-2	TRBJ2-4	once
TGCAGCGCCGGAACAGGGGGTAAAGAGACCCAGTACTTC	CSAGTGGKETQYF	TRBD1	TRBV29-1	TRBJ2-5	NA
TGTGCCAGTAGTAATTTCATATCCCTGGCTAGCGGGGGGGCCGGGTCCAACACAGATACGCAGTATTTT	CASSNFISLASGGAGSNTDTQYF	TRBD2	TRBV19	TRBJ2-3	NA
TGTGCCAGCAGCCGACAGGGATTGCGTCGGGAGCAGTACTTC	CASSRQGLRREQYF	TRBD1	TRBV3-1/TRBV3-2	TRBJ2-7	NA
TGTGCCAGCAGTTACTCGACAGGGGAGGTCACCGGGGAGCTGTTTTTT	CASSYSTGEVTGELFF	TRBD1	TRBV6-5	TRBJ2-2	NA
TGTGCCAGCAGACAGGGGCGCGCTGGAAACACCATATATTTT	CASRQGRAGNTIYF	TRBD1	TRBV6-5	TRBJ1-3	NA
TGTGCCAGCAGGGCGACAGGGGGACAAGGGACCCAGTACTTC	CASRATGGQGTQYF	TRBD1	TRBV3-1/TRBV3-2	TRBJ2-5	few
TGTGCCAGCACCGGGGGACAGGGTAAATATGGCTACACCTTC	CASTGGQGKYGYTF	TRBD1	TRBV5-4	TRBJ1-2	NA
TGTGCCAGCAGCTTTTACGGGACTGAAGCTTTCTTT	CASSFYGTEAFF	NA	TRBV11-2	TRBJ1-1	NA
TGTGCCAGTAGACTAGCGGGGGGGAACAATGAGCAGTTCTTC	CASRLAGGNNEQFF	TRBD2	TRBV19	TRBJ2-1	NA
TGTGCCAGCAGCGATATCGGGGGGACTCAGCCCCAGCATTTT	CASSDIGGTQPQHF	NA	TRBV11-2	TRBJ1-5	NA
TGTGCCAGCAATAGAGATGGCTCCTACAATGAGCAGTTCTTC	CASNRDGSYNEQFF	NA	TRBV6-6	TRBJ2-1	NA
TGTGCCAGCAGCTTGAGGCCAGGCGGAGGGATATATGGCTACACCTTC	CASSLRPGGGIYGYTF	NA	TRBV5-8	TRBJ1-2	NA
TGTGCCAGTTCAGTAGCGGGGGGAGGCACAGATACGCAGTATTTT	CASSVAGGGTDTQYF	TRBD2	TRBV19	TRBJ2-3	NA
TGCGCCAGCAGCCAAAACATCTTCCCGGGACAGGGGGCGCATGGCTATGGCTACACCTTC	CASSQNIFPGQGAHGYGYTF	TRBD1	TRBV4-1	TRBJ1-2	NA
TGCGCCAGCAGGAGTCTAGCGGGGCCGTACAATGAGCAGTTCTTC	CASRSLAGPYNEQFF	TRBD2	TRBV4-1	TRBJ2-1	NA
TGTGCCAGCAGTAAATACGGTAGCAAAGAAGAGACCCAGTACTTC	CASSKYGSKEETQYF	NA	TRBV9	TRBJ2-5	NA
TGTGCCAGTGTAACAGGGCGCAGCTATGGCTACACCTTC	CASVTGRSYGYTF	NA	TRBV19	TRBJ1-2	NA
TGTGCCAGCAGCTCCACCCTAGCGGGTACGCAGTATTTT	CASSSTLAGTQYF	TRBD2	TRBV7-3	TRBJ2-3	few